This T cell receptor (beta chain) was recorded in a study of blood T cells in healthy people across ages. Study results and caveats: Diversity estimated from one million T cells was considered an underestimate. PBMCs that were unsorted prevented a conclusive naive versus antigen-experienced comparison.

The length of the CDR3 is 13 residues. Trimming pared 8 bases from V and 1 base from J, leaving 11 bases between. CDR1 is SEHNR, CDR2 FQNEAQ, per germline (reference sequence). A word on this clonotype: The antigen is unknown.

A sample-barcoded 5' primer and a J-beta primer mix were used in a second PCR of about 6 to 11 cycles. TCRdb processed the 5' RACE reads anew with MiXCR; each CDR3 protein has one entry. This sample has 700,000 to 900,000 distinct CDR3 sequences, with around half found just once. The chain carries TRBV7-9 and TRBJ1-1, with D perhaps TRBD1 (5 bases). The receptor comes from a man aged 80 or over in good health. Sequencing was carried out using blood. CDR3 sequence (DNA): TGTGCCAGCTCACGAACAGGGAACACTGAAGCTTTCTTT. This encodes CASSRTGNTEAFF.